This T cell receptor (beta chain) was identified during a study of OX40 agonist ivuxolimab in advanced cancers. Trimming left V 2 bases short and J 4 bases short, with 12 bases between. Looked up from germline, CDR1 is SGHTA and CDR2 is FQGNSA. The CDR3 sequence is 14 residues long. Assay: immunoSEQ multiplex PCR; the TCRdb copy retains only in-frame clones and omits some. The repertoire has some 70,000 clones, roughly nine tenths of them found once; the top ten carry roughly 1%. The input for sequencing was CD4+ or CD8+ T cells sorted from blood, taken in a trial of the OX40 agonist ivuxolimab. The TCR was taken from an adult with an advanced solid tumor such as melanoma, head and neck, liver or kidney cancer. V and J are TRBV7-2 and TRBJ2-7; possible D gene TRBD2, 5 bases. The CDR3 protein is CASSLLSTGYEQYF. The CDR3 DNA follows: TGTGCCAGCAGCTTATTATCGACGGGGTACGAGCAGTACTTC.